A single sample gave rise to the 18 T cell receptor beta chains below, sequenced in a study of graft-versus-host responses after intestinal transplantation. These receptors' targets are unknown. Using immunoSEQ multiplex PCR, the repertoire was profiled, and TCRdb retains in-frame clones only, with some absent. The sample has approximately 77,000 clones; roughly 89% are singletons. This specimen was unstimulated CD4+ T cells sorted from spleen or lymph node cells, taken before intestinal transplant. These receptors were obtained from a human donor who received an intestinal transplant.

In the case of this clone: The same CDR3 also results from other DNA sequences found in this sample. The chain joins TRBV28 to TRBJ1-1; weak D call: TRBD1 (5 bases). Trimming shortened V by 6 bases and J by 3 bases, and 14 bases separated the two germline ends. Per germline, CDR1 MDHEN and CDR2 SYDVKM. The CDR3 has 14 amino acids. DNA of the CDR3: TGTGCCAGCAGCCTTCTGGGGGGATACACTGAAGCTTTCTTT. Protein: CASSLLGGYTEAFF.

The chain recombines TRBV18 with TRBJ1-2; D uncertain. The length of the CDR3 is 13 residues. Germline lookup yields CDR1 KGHSH and CDR2 LQKENI. Trimming shortened V by 2 bases and J by 4 bases, and 8 bases separated the two germline ends. In DNA, the CDR3 is TGTGCCAGCTCACCAGTGGAGTCCTATGGCTACACCTTC. This sequence encodes CASSPVESYGYTF.

The chain couples TRBV27 to TRBJ1-2, with D possibly TRBD1 on 6 matching bases. The length of the CDR3 is 14 residues. Germline V CDR1 and CDR2: MNHEY, SMNVEV (reference sequence). Trimming took 5 bases from V and 3 from J, leaving 13 bases between them. The chain's CDR3 is CASSAQQGDYGYTF. CDR3 sequence (DNA): TGTGCCAGCAGTGCACAACAGGGCGACTATGGCTACACCTTC.

J is TRBJ2-7 and V is TRBV11-2, with 7 bases that match TRBD2. The J segment lost 10 bases and the V segment lost 2 bases, leaving 8 bases of the junction unmatched. Germline V gene sequence: CDR1 SGHAT, CDR2 FQNNGV. The CDR3 length is 13 residues. DNA for the CDR3: TGTGCCAGCAGCTTATTTAGGCGGGACTATCAGTACTTC. This encodes CASSLFRRDYQYF.

This clone came up a few times. The J gene is TRBJ2-7, the V gene TRBV5-4, with 11 positions matching TRBD2. The V and J ends lost 0 bases and 0 bases, in that order; junction bases with no gene match: 2. CDR3 length: 16 residues. Germline values: CDR1 SGHNT, CDR2 YYREEE (reference sequence). CDR3 sequence (DNA): TGTGCCAGCAGCTTGGGACTAGCGGGAAGCTCCTACGAGCAGTACTTC. Residues: CASSLGLAGSSYEQYF.

The chain joins TRBV28 to TRBJ2-3; D perhaps matches TRBD2 (6 bases). Deletions cut 7 bases from V and 0 bases from J, with 14 bases between. The CDR3 consists of 15 residues. CDR1 and CDR2 from the germline V gene are MDHEN and SYDVKM. The CDR3 loop reads CASIPSGTSTDTQYF. DNA for the CDR3: TGTGCCAGCATCCCTTCGGGGACTAGCACAGATACGCAGTATTTT.

J is TRBJ2-3 and V is TRBV2; 7 bases are a match to TRBD2. The CDR3 is 13 residues long. Germline loops: CDR1 SNHLY, CDR2 FYNNEI. The J segment lost 3 bases and the V segment lost 7 bases, leaving 4 bases of the junction unmatched. The CDR3 coding sequence is TGTGCCAGCACGGGACTAAGGACAGATACGCAGTATTTT. Translating it yields CASTGLRTDTQYF.

The chain's CDR3 is CASSPTGTGYSPLHF. As DNA, the CDR3 is TGTGCCAGCAGCCCCACCGGGACAGGGTACTCACCCCTCCACTTT. V and J are TRBV7-9 and TRBJ1-6; 9 bases match TRBD1. Germline CDR1 reads SEHNR; CDR2 reads FQNEAQ (reference sequence). The CDR3 runs to 15 residues. Trimming removed 5 bases from V and 10 bases from J; junction bases left unmatched: 9.

The V gene is TRBV28, the J gene TRBJ2-1; a possible D gene is TRBD2 (6 bases). CDR1 and CDR2 (germline): MDHEN, SYDVKM. The ends were cut back, 2 bases at V and 8 bases at J, with 19 bases in the middle. The CDR3 length is 16 residues. The CDR3 DNA sequence: TGTGCCAGCAGTTTAACGGCCCCGGGACTTAAATATGAGCAGTTCTTC. It yields the protein CASSLTAPGLKYEQFF.

The V call is TRBV5-4, the J call TRBJ2-1; TRBD2 matches at 15 bases. Trimming removed 2 bases from V and 15 bases from J; junction bases left unmatched: 6. Germline V gives CDR1 SGHNT, CDR2 YYREEE (reference sequence). This CDR3 contains 14 residues. CDR3 region: CASSLEGLAGGGFF. In nucleotides, the CDR3 is TGTGCCAGCAGCTTAGAGGGACTAGCGGGAGGTGGGTTCTTC.

The V call is TRBV5-1, the J call TRBJ2-6; 9 bases fit TRBD1. Trimming cost V 4 bases and J 0 bases; bases outside gene matches: 8. The CDR3 has 18 residues. Germline V gene lookup returns CDR1 SGHRS and CDR2 YFSETQ. CDR3 sequence reads: CASSLGGQGSSGANVLTF. CDR3 bases: TGCGCCAGCAGCCTCGGCGGACAGGGGAGCTCTGGGGCCAACGTCCTGACTTTC. Complete variable domain (other parts from reference TRBV5-1 and TRBJ2-6): KAGVTQTPRYLIKTRGQQVTLSCSPISGHRSVSWYQQTPGQGLQFLFEYFSETQRNKGNFPGRFSGRQFSNSRSEMNVSTLELGDSALYLCASSLGGQGSSGANVLTFGAGSRLTVL.

The rearrangement links TRBV27 to TRBJ1-1; TRBD1 is a possible D gene (5 bases). CDR1 MNHEY and CDR2 SMNVEV come from the germline V gene (reference sequence). Trimming stripped 4 bases from V and 5 bases from J, with 14 bases between. The CDR3 sequence is 14 residues long. The CDR3 nucleotides read TGTGCCAGCAGTTACCGGGGGGGTCGGACTGAAGCTTTCTTT. Its translation is CASSYRGGRTEAFF.

The rearrangement uses TRBV27 and TRBJ1-5, with TRBD1 matching over 8 bases. This CDR3 is 16 amino acids long. Germline-derived CDR1 and CDR2 are MNHEY and SMNVEV (reference sequence). Germline trimming cut 6 bases from V and 2 bases from J; bases unmatched to any gene: 9. CDR3 sequence reads: CASSYYAGQGNQPQHF. CDR3 DNA: TGTGCCAGCAGCTATTATGCGGGACAGGGCAATCAGCCCCAGCATTTT.

The chain links TRBV5-4 to TRBJ2-7; no reliable D call. V was shortened by 4 bases and J by 0 bases, with 8 bases between the two germline ends. CDR3 length equals 13 residues. In germline, CDR1 is SGHNT, CDR2 YYREEE (reference sequence). CDR3 sequence reads: CASSDGGSYEQYF. The CDR3 DNA reads as TGTGCCAGCAGCGACGGCGGCTCCTACGAGCAGTACTTC.

V usage is TRBV25-1 and J usage is TRBJ2-5; unclear D gene. Germline CDR1 MGHDK, CDR2 SYGVNS. The CDR3 is made up of 13 amino acids. Deletions cut 3 bases from V and 5 bases from J, with 10 bases between. The CDR3 protein is CASSEWQAETQYF. Here the CDR3 DNA reads TGTGCCAGCAGTGAGTGGCAGGCCGAGACCCAGTACTTC.

J is TRBJ2-5 and V is TRBV2; no clear D gene. The tail of the sequence fits TRBJ2-7 better, so the J call may be wrong. This CDR3 has 14 amino acids. The V gene's germline CDR1 is SNHLY and CDR2 FYNNEI. The CDR3 DNA sequence: TGTGCCAGCAGAAAGTCGGGTAAGGCCTACGAGCAGTACTTC. Amino acids: CASRKSGKAYEQYF.

This clone was detected a few times. This chain uses TRBV7-9 with TRBJ2-1; TRBD2 might be the D (7 bases). V was cut by 5 bases and J by 7 bases, with 15 bases left in between. From germline, CDR1 is SEHNR and CDR2 FQNEAQ (reference sequence). This CDR3 is built from 14 residues. CDR3 DNA: TGTGCCAGCAGCATGGGGGGGCCCGGAAATGAGCAGTTCTTC. Translated: CASSMGGPGNEQFF.

The V gene is TRBV27, the J gene TRBJ2-7, with D unclear. CDR1 and CDR2 (germline): MNHEY, SMNVEV (reference sequence). This CDR3 spans 13 amino acids. The V end was cut by 2 bases, the J end by 3 bases, with 8 bases between. The CDR3 DNA follows: TGTGCCAGCAGTTTAGGCAATAACTACGAGCAGTACTTC. Its translation: CASSLGNNYEQYF.